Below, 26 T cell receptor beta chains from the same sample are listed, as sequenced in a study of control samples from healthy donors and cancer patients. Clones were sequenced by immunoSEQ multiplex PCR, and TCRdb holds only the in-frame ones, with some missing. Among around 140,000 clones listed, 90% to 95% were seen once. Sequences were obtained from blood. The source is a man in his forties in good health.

CDR3 sequence: CASSSRTVGTEAFF. Here the CDR3 DNA reads TGTGCCAGCAGCTCTCGGACGGTGGGGACTGAAGCTTTCTTT. The genes are TRBV7-9 and TRBJ1-1; D uncertain. The CDR3 totals 14 residues. The germline V and J ends were trimmed by 4 bases and 5 bases, with 14 bases remaining between them. Per germline, CDR1 SEHNR and CDR2 FQNEAQ (reference sequence).

The CDR3 sequence: CAVSREGKSPLHF. CDR3 DNA: TGTGCCGTCAGCAGGGAGGGGAAATCACCCCTCCACTTT. The genes are TRBV6-5 and TRBJ1-6, with D perhaps matching TRBD1 (5 bases). Trimming removed 11 bases at V and 10 bases at J, with 18 bases between. This CDR3 is 13 amino acids long. Per the germline V gene, CDR1 is MNHEY and CDR2 is SVGAGI.

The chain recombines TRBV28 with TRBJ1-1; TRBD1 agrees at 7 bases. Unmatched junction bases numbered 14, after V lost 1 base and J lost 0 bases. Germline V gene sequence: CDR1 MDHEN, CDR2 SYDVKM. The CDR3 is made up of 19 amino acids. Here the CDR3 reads CASSLSPIYRRGMNTEAFF. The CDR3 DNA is TGTGCCAGCAGTTTATCCCCTATATACCGCAGGGGGATGAACACTGAAGCTTTCTTT.

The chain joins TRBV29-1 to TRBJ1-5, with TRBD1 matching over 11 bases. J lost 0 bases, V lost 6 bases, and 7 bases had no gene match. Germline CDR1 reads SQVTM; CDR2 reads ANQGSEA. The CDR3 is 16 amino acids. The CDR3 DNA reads TGCAGCGTCTCCGGACAGGGGGCGAGTAGCAATCAGCCCCAGCATTTT. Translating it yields CSVSGQGASSNQPQHF.

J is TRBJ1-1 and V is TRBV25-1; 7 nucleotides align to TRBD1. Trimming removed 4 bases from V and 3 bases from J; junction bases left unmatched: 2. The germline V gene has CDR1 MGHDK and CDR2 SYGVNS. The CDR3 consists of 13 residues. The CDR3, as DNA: TGTGCCAGCAGTGTACAGGGGCACACTGAAGCTTTCTTT. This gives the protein CASSVQGHTEAFF.

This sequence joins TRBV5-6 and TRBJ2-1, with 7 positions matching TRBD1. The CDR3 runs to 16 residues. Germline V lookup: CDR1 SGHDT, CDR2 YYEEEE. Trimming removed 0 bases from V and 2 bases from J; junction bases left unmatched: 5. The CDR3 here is CASSLATGETYNEQFF. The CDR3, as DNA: TGTGCCAGCAGCTTGGCTACAGGGGAGACCTACAATGAGCAGTTCTTC.

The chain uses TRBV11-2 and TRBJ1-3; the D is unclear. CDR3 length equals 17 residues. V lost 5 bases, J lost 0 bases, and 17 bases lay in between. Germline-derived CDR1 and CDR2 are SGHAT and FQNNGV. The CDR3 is CASSAIRNLGSGNTIYF. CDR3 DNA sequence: TGTGCCAGCAGCGCGATCAGAAACTTAGGCTCTGGAAACACCATATATTTT.

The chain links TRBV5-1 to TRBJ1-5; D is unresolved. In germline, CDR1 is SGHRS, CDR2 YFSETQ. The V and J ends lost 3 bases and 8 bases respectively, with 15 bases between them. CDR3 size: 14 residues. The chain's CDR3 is CASSYEPERKPQHF. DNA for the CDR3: TGCGCCAGCAGCTACGAACCGGAGAGAAAGCCCCAGCATTTT.

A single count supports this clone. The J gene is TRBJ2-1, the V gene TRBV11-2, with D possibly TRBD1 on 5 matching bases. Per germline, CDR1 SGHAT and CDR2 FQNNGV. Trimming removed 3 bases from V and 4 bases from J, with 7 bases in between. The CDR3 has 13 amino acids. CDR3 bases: TGTGCCAGCAGCTTCGACAGATACAATGAGCAGTTCTTC. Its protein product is CASSFDRYNEQFF. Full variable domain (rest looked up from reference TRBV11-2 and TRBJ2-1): EAGVAQSPRYKIIEKRQSVAFWCNPISGHATLYWYQQILGQGPKLLIQFQNNGVVDDSQLPKDRFSAERLKGVDSTLKIQPAKLEDSAVYLCASSFDRYNEQFFGPGTRLTVL.

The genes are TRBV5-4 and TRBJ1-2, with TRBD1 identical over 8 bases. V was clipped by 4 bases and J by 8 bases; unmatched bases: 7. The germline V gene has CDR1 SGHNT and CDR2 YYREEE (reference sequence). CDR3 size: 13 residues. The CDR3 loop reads CASSPSRGQGYTF. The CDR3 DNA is TGTGCCAGCAGCCCTTCCAGGGGGCAAGGCTACACCTTC.

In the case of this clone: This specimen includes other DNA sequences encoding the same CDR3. The CDR3 loop is CASSKNKGSPADTQYF. In nucleotides, the CDR3 is TGTGCCAGTAGTAAGAATAAGGGATCTCCGGCGGATACGCAGTATTTT. The V and J genes are TRBV19 and TRBJ2-3; D is ambiguous. The germline V and J ends were trimmed by 4 bases and 6 bases, with 20 bases remaining between them. The CDR3 is 16 residues long. CDR1 and CDR2 (germline): LNHDA, SQIVND (reference sequence).

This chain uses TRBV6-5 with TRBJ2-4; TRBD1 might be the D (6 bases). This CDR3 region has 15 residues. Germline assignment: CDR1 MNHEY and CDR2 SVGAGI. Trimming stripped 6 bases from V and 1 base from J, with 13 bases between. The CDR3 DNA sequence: TGTGCCAGCAGCCGAAGGCAGGGGGCCAAAAACATTCAGTACTTC. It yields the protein CASSRRQGAKNIQYF.

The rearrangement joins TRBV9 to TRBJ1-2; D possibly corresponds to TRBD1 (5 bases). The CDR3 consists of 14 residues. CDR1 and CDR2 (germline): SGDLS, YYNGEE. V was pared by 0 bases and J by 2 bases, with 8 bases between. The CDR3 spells CASSVDGGNYGYTF. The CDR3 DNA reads TGTGCCAGCAGCGTAGACGGGGGGAACTATGGCTACACCTTC.

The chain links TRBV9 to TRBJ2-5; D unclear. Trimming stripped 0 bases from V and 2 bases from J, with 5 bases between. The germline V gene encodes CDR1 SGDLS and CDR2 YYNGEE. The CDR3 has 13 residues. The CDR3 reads CASSVAQQETQYF. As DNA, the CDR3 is TGTGCCAGCAGCGTAGCACAGCAAGAGACCCAGTACTTC.

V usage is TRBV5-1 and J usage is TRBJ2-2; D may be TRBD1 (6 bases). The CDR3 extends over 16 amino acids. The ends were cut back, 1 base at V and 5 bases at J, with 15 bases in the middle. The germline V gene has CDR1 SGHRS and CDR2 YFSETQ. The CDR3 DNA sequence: TGCGCCAGCAGCTTGATGCCAGGGGTCGATACCGGGGAGCTGTTTTTT. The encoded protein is CASSLMPGVDTGELFF.

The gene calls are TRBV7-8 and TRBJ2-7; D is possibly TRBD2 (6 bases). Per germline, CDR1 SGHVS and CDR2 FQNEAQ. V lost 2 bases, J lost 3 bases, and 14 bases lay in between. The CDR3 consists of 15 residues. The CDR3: CASSLNFGGDYEQYF. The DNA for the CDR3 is TGTGCCAGCAGCTTAAATTTTGGAGGGGACTACGAGCAGTACTTC.

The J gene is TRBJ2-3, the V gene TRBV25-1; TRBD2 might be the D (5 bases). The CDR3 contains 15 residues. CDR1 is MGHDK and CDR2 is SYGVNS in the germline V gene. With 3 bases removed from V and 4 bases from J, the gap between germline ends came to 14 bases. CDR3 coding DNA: TGTGCCAGCAGTGATCGAGAGGGCCTGGCAGATACGCAGTATTTT. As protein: CASSDREGLADTQYF.

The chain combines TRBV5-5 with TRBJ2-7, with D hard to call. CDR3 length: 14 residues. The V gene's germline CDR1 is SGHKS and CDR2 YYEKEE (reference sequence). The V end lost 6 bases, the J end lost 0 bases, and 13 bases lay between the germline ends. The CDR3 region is CASKLGFSSYEQYF. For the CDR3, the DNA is TGTGCCAGCAAGCTGGGGTTTAGCTCCTACGAGCAGTACTTC.

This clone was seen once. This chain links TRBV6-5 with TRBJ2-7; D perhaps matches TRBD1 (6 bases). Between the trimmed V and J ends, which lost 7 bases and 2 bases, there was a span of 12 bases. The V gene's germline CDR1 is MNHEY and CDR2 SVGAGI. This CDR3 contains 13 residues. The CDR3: CASKGGSAYEQYF. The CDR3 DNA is TGTGCCAGCAAAGGGGGAAGCGCCTACGAGCAGTACTTC.

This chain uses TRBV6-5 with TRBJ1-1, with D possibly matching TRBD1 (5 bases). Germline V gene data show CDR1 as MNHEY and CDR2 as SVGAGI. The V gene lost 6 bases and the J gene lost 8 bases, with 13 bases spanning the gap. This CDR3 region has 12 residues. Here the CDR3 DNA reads TGTGCCAGCAGGCAAACCGGGACGGAAGCTTTCTTT. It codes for CASRQTGTEAFF.

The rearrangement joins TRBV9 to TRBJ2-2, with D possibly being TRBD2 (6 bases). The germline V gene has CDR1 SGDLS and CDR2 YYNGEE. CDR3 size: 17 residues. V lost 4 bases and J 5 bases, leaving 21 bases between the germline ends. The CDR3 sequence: CASSLTGTEKVTGELFF. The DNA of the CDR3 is TGTGCCAGCAGCCTAACCGGGACTGAAAAAGTAACCGGGGAGCTGTTTTTT.

This CDR3 reads CASSYGQSDTDEQFF. For the CDR3, the DNA is TGTGCCAGCAGTTACGGACAGTCCGACACGGATGAGCAGTTCTTC. The genes are TRBV6-6 and TRBJ2-1; weak D call: TRBD1 (6 bases). This CDR3 is built from 15 residues. Trimming took off 2 bases at V and 8 bases at J, with 16 bases between the two ends. Germline V gene sequence: CDR1 MNHNY, CDR2 SVGAGI (reference sequence).

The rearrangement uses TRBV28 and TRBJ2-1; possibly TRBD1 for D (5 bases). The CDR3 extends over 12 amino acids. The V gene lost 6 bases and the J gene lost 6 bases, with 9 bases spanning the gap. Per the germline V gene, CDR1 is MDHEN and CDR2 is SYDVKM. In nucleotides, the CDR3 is TGTGCCAGCAGAGGGGTACTCAATGAGCAGTTCTTC. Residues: CASRGVLNEQFF. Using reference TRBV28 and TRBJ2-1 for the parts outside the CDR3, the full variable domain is DVKVTQSSRYLVKRTGEKVFLECVQDMDHENMFWYRQDPGLGLRLIYFSYDVKMKEKGDIPEGYSVSREKKERFSLILESASTNQTSMYLCASRGVLNEQFFGPGTRLTVL.

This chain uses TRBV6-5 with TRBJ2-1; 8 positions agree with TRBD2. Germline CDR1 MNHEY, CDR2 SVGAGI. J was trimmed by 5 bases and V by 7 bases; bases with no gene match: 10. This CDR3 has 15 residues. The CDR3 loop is CASTTGTRGNNEQFF. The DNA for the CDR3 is TGTGCCAGCACCACCGGGACTAGAGGGAACAATGAGCAGTTCTTC.

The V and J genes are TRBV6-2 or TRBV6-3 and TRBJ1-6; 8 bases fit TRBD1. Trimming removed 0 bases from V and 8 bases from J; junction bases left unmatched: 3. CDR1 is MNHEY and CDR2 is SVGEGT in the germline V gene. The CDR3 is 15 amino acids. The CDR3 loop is CASSYSTGAHSPLHF. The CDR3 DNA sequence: TGTGCCAGCAGTTACTCGACAGGGGCTCATTCACCCCTCCACTTT.

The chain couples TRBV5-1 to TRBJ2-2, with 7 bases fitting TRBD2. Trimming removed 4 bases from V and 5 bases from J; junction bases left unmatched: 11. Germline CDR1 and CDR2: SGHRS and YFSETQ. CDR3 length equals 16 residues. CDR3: CASSQEGSGLTGELFF. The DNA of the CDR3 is TGCGCCAGCAGCCAGGAAGGTAGCGGGCTGACCGGGGAGCTGTTTTTT. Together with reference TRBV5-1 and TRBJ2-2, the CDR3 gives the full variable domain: KAGVTQTPRYLIKTRGQQVTLSCSPISGHRSVSWYQQTPGQGLQFLFEYFSETQRNKGNFPGRFSGRQFSNSRSEMNVSTLELGDSALYLCASSQEGSGLTGELFFGEGSRLTVL.